This TCR beta chain was sequenced in a study of shared clonotypes between healthy human individuals. It was CD45RO-negative cells, positively selected for CCR7, that made up naive CD8 cells, with terminally differentiated effector memory CD45RA+ cells excluded. Points on this clone: Its target is not known. Other DNA sequences in this sample translate to the same CDR3.

The CDR3 length is 13 residues. CDR1 is MDHEN and CDR2 is SYDVKM in the germline V gene. Deletions cut 8 bases from V and 4 bases from J, with 15 bases between. Sequencing used immunoSEQ multiplex PCR; TCRdb keeps in-frame clones, though not all of them. The profile shows approximately 600,000 clones, about 95% of them singletons. Study findings and constraints: The study sampled only blood, and tissue repertoires likely differ. In four donors, around 5% of naive CD4 clonotypes appeared in common. Larger estimated richness was generally recorded for naive subsets relative to memory subsets.

Sequencing used naive CD8+ T cells sorted from blood. The receptor was derived from a woman aged 25 to 39 in good health. The J gene is TRBJ2-7, the V gene TRBV28, with D tentatively TRBD1 or TRBD2 (5 bases each). The CDR3 is CASSLGAGYEQYF. CDR3 bases: TGTGCCAGCTCGCTCGGGGCGGGTTACGAGCAGTACTTC.